This TCR beta chain appears in the sequencing data of a study of blood T cells in healthy people across ages. J was trimmed by 3 bases and V by 0 bases; bases with no gene match: 5. This CDR3 has 16 amino acids. The V gene's germline CDR1 is SGHDT and CDR2 YYEEEE. The use of a sample-barcoded 5' primer and a J-beta primer mix characterized a second PCR of about 7 to 12 cycles. Individual samples furnished no less than 2.5 million CDR3-containing paired-end reads apiece. TCRdb reanalysed the 5' RACE reads using MiXCR and keeps one entry per CDR3 protein. The sample includes roughly 700,000 distinct CDR3 sequences, about 25% of them seen just once. The same sample was also used in a study of T cells of mothers and their children. From that paper: cDNA synthesis used all extracted RNA, approximately 1.5 ug per 15 ul. The study obtained over 8 million TCR beta CDR3 reads per mother and a few million per child.

This chain uses TRBV5-6 with TRBJ2-1; 8 nucleotides line up with TRBD2. This clonotype originated in a boy between 10 and 17 years old in good health. Sequenced sample: blood. The CDR3 sequence is CASSLADGRDYNEQFF. CDR3 nucleotide sequence: TGTGCCAGCAGCTTGGCCGACGGGAGGGACTACAATGAGCAGTTCTTC.